These 8 T cell receptor beta chains were sequenced from one sample in a study of shared clonotypes between healthy human individuals. Repertoires were generated with immunoSEQ multiplex PCR, while TCRdb's copy carries only in-frame clones and drops some. The repertoire consists of millions of clones, with about 95% occurring once and the leading ten covering 0.13%. The specimen was naive CD4+ T cells sorted from blood. Regarding subset: CD45RA+ positively selected. Receptors originate from a man aged 18 to 35 in good health.

This chain connects TRBV5-1 to TRBJ2-4; D is possibly TRBD2 (6 bases). CDR1 and CDR2 (germline): SGHRS, YFSETQ. The CDR3 consists of 19 residues. Trimming took off 2 bases at V and 1 base at J, with 22 bases between the two ends. The CDR3 DNA is TGCGCCAGCAGCTTCGGACAATGGGAGGCGGCCCTGGCCAAAAACATTCAGTACTTC. This encodes CASSFGQWEAALAKNIQYF.

The V and J genes are TRBV7-9 and TRBJ2-3; 7 bases match TRBD1. Looked up from germline, CDR1 is SEHNR and CDR2 is FQNEAQ (reference sequence). The CDR3 runs to 15 residues. V trimming: 4 bases; J trimming: 3 bases; junction bases outside the gene matches: 7. CDR3 region: CASSSDRVGTDTQYF. The CDR3 DNA reads TGTGCCAGCAGCTCCGACAGGGTTGGAACAGATACGCAGTATTTT.

The J gene is TRBJ2-7, the V gene TRBV19; possibly TRBD1 or TRBD2 for D (5 bases each). The V end was cut by 5 bases, the J end by 0 bases, with 11 bases between. In germline, CDR1 is LNHDA, CDR2 SQIVND (reference sequence). The CDR3 totals 14 residues. The CDR3 DNA reads as TGTGCCAGTAGTTCCCGGGACCGCTCCTACGAGCAGTACTTC. The encoded protein is CASSSRDRSYEQYF.

In its sample, this clone was seen once. The chain recombines TRBV2 with TRBJ2-1; possibly TRBD2 for D (5 bases). The CDR3 totals 18 residues. The ends were cut back, 6 bases at V and 0 bases at J, with 21 bases in the middle. Germline assignment: CDR1 SNHLY and CDR2 FYNNEI. The CDR3 protein is CASRPRFSLSGSYNEQFF. CDR3 coding DNA: TGTGCCAGCAGGCCCCGTTTCAGTCTAAGCGGCTCCTACAATGAGCAGTTCTTC.

A remark on this clone: The sample contains more than one DNA sequence encoding this CDR3. The chain is built from TRBV7-2 and TRBJ2-2; TRBD1 aligns across 7 bases. Unmatched junction bases numbered 4, after V lost 1 base and J lost 5 bases. Germline assignment: CDR1 SGHTA and CDR2 FQGNSA. This CDR3 region has 15 residues. CDR3 nucleotide sequence: TGTGCCAGCAGCTTAGTTACAGGGGTAACCGGGGAGCTGTTTTTT. Translating gives CASSLVTGVTGELFF.

The rearrangement uses TRBV7-2 and TRBJ1-4; no firm D call. V lost 5 bases, J lost 4 bases, and 14 bases lay in between. From germline, CDR1 is SGHTA and CDR2 FQGNSA. This CDR3 is built from 15 residues. In DNA, the CDR3 is TGTGCCAGCAGCCCACATGGGGTCCTTAATGAAAAACTGTTTTTT. This translates into CASSPHGVLNEKLFF.

The V call is TRBV14, the J call TRBJ2-5; 9 nucleotides match TRBD2. The V gene's germline CDR1 is SGHDN and CDR2 FVKESK. V lost 3 bases, J lost 1 base, and 6 bases stayed unmatched. The CDR3 has 16 amino acids. This CDR3 reads CASSHFSGGSQETQYF. The CDR3 DNA sequence: TGTGCCAGCAGCCACTTTAGCGGGGGATCCCAAGAGACCCAGTACTTC.

This clone was detected once. This chain connects TRBV2 to TRBJ2-5; tentatively, D is TRBD1 (5 bases). V was shortened by 1 base and J by 7 bases, with 10 bases between the two germline ends. There are 13 residues in the CDR3. The germline V gene encodes CDR1 SNHLY and CDR2 FYNNEI. The CDR3 DNA is TGTGCCAGCAGTGAAGAGGGGTCCTGGACCCAGTACTTC. Encoded protein: CASSEEGSWTQYF. Variable domain in full (rest from reference TRBV2 and TRBJ2-5): EPEVTQTPSHQVTQMGQEVILRCVPISNHLYFYWYRQILGQKVEFLVSFYNNEISEKSEIFDDQFSVERPDGSNFTLKIRSTKLEDSAMYFCASSEEGSWTQYFGPGTRLLVL.